This passage covers 22 T cell receptor beta chains from one sample sequenced in a study of T cell repertoires in aging, cancer and after chemotherapy. The template was genomic DNA from peripheral blood, not RNA. Multiplex touch-down PCR with TRB-A/B primers amplified rearranged V-D-J TRB sequences. Using its own MiXCR run on the multiplex PCR reads, TCRdb lists one record per CDR3 protein. Here the sample spans 2,500 to 3,000 distinct CDR3 sequences, roughly 40% being singletons. Input material: blood. The receptors shown here come from a human donor with a blood cancer.

CDR3 amino acids: CASSQVSGQPQHF. For the CDR3, the DNA is TGTGCCAGCAGTCAGGTATCCGGTCAGCCCCAGCATTTT. The V gene is TRBV6-5, the J gene TRBJ1-5, with unresolved D. The CDR3 extends over 13 amino acids. Between the trimmed V and J ends, which lost 5 bases and 6 bases, there was a span of 11 bases. Per germline, CDR1 MNHEY and CDR2 SVGAGI.

The CDR3 reads CASNRQGEAKNIQYF. In DNA, the CDR3 is TGTGCCAGTAATCGACAGGGGGAAGCCAAAAACATTCAGTACTTC. The rearrangement joins TRBV19 to TRBJ2-4; 9 positions agree with TRBD1. The CDR3 is 15 amino acids. The junction had 4 bases not matched to a gene; V was cut back by 7 bases and J by 0 bases. In germline, CDR1 is LNHDA, CDR2 SQIVND (reference sequence).

This clonotype appeared a few times. J is TRBJ2-3 and V is TRBV12-3 or TRBV12-4; 11 bases match TRBD2. The CDR3 length is 16 residues. The junction had 7 bases not matched to a gene; V was cut back by 3 bases and J by 5 bases. CDR3 sequence reads: CASSLELAGVIDTQYF. CDR3 sequence (DNA): TGTGCCAGCAGTTTGGAACTAGCGGGAGTGATAGATACGCAGTATTTT.

The rearrangement uses TRBV27 and TRBJ2-1; weak D call: TRBD2 (6 bases). The germline gives CDR1 MNHEY, CDR2 SMNVEV (reference sequence). Trimming removed 1 base at V and 8 bases at J, with 12 bases between. CDR3 length: 14 residues. For the CDR3, the DNA is TGTGCCAGCAGTTTATTTAGGGAGGCCCATGAGCAGTTCTTC. Translation gives CASSLFREAHEQFF.

The chain employs TRBV4-2 and TRBJ1-1; maybe TRBD1 (5 bases). Trimming left V 3 bases short and J 3 bases short, with 14 bases between. The CDR3 contains 15 residues. Germline V gene sequence: CDR1 LGHNA, CDR2 YNFKEQ. CDR3 bases: TGTGCCAGCAGCCAGGATCCGGGGCCTGACACTGAAGCTTTCTTT. Translation gives CASSQDPGPDTEAFF.

The V gene is TRBV28, the J gene TRBJ1-2; D is possibly TRBD1 (5 bases). Trimming took off 2 bases at V and 8 bases at J, with 24 bases between the two ends. Germline V gene data show CDR1 as MDHEN and CDR2 as SYDVKM. CDR3 length: 17 residues. CDR3: CASSLNLYMQGFNGYTF. DNA for the CDR3: TGTGCCAGCAGTTTAAATCTCTACATGCAGGGTTTCAACGGCTACACCTTC.

Only one count was recorded for this clonotype. The CDR3 spells CSAKGTIITEQYF. In DNA, the CDR3 is TGCAGTGCTAAAGGGACTATAATTACCGAGCAGTACTTC. The genes are TRBV20-1 and TRBJ2-7; TRBD2 aligns across 7 bases. CDR3 length: 13 residues. CDR1 DFQATT and CDR2 SNEGSKA come from the germline V gene (reference sequence). V trimming: 4 bases; J trimming: 6 bases; junction bases outside the gene matches: 9.

The chain combines TRBV27 with TRBJ2-7, with D unclear. Germline assignment: CDR1 MNHEY and CDR2 SMNVEV (reference sequence). There are 12 residues in the CDR3. Trimming took off 0 bases at V and 3 bases at J, with 3 bases between the two ends. CDR3 region: CASSLSIYEQYF. CDR3 in DNA: TGTGCCAGCAGTTTATCGATCTACGAGCAGTACTTC.

The CDR3 reads CASSEEGGGGNTEAFF. CDR3 in DNA: TGTGCCAGCAGTGAAGAGGGGGGCGGTGGGAACACTGAAGCTTTCTTT. The chain recombines TRBV6-5 with TRBJ1-1; tentative D call: TRBD1 (6 bases). The CDR3 consists of 16 residues. Trimming cost V 5 bases and J 1 base, with 17 bases left between them. CDR1 is MNHEY and CDR2 is SVGAGI in the germline V gene.

This clonotype was found a few times. V and J are TRBV28 and TRBJ2-2, with 15 bases identical to TRBD2. CDR3 size: 18 residues. Germline V lookup: CDR1 MDHEN, CDR2 SYDVKM. With V trimmed by 10 bases and J by 0 bases, 9 bases remained unmatched. The CDR3 DNA reads as TGTGCCACCTCCACCGGACTAGCGGGAGGGGCGAACACCGGGGAGCTGTTTTTT. Amino acids: CATSTGLAGGANTGELFF.

With regard to this clonotype: Given a much more abundant clone one base away, this may be a read error. The rearrangement uses TRBV6-5 and TRBJ2-7; the D is unclear. The CDR3 covers 14 residues. The germline V gene has CDR1 MNHEY and CDR2 SVGAGI. Between the trimmed V and J ends, which lost 2 bases and 4 bases, there was a span of 12 bases. The DNA of the CDR3 is TGTGCCAGCAGTTACGGGTGGGCTGGATACGAGCAGTACTTC. Translated: CASSYGWAGYEQYF.

This chain links TRBV6-1 with TRBJ2-2; D call uncertain. Germline lookup yields CDR1 MNHNS and CDR2 SASEGT. CDR3 length: 14 residues. Trimming left V 3 bases short and J 2 bases short, with 7 bases between. The CDR3 here is CASSDLLNTGELFF. CDR3 DNA: TGTGCCAGCAGTGACTTACTTAACACCGGGGAGCTGTTTTTT.

The V and J genes are TRBV6-5 and TRBJ1-1; TRBD1 is a possible D gene (6 bases). The germline V and J ends were trimmed by 2 bases and 4 bases, with 8 bases remaining between them. The CDR3 spans 13 residues. Germline values: CDR1 MNHEY, CDR2 SVGAGI. The chain's CDR3 is CASSYGRGTEAFF. As DNA, the CDR3 is TGTGCCAGCAGTTACGGCAGGGGCACTGAAGCTTTCTTT.

The CDR3 DNA is TGTGCCAGCAGTTCCTCGAGGACGGTCAACTCTGGAAACACCATATATTTT. Amino acids: CASSSSRTVNSGNTIYF. The V call is TRBV12-3 or TRBV12-4, the J call TRBJ1-3, with no clear D. V was clipped by 4 bases and J by 0 bases, with 16 bases between them. The CDR3 has 17 amino acids.

This clonotype has a handful of counts. The rearrangement links TRBV27 to TRBJ1-1; tentatively, D is TRBD1 (6 bases). V lost 7 bases, J lost 2 bases, and 14 bases lay in between. The CDR3 spans 14 residues. Germline CDR1 MNHEY, CDR2 SMNVEV (reference sequence). The DNA for the CDR3 is TGTGCCAGCACCCGAGAACAGGGAAACACTGAAGCTTTCTTT. Protein sequence: CASTREQGNTEAFF.

This chain uses TRBV6-5 with TRBJ1-1; D remains ambiguous. This CDR3 has 15 amino acids. CDR1 MNHEY and CDR2 SVGAGI come from the germline V gene. Trimming shortened V by 2 bases and J by 1 base, and 11 bases separated the two germline ends. The CDR3 reads CASSYGTRGNTEAFF. The CDR3 nucleotides read TGTGCCAGCAGTTACGGTACGCGGGGGAACACTGAAGCTTTCTTT.

The chain has TRBV5-1 and TRBJ1-1, with D maybe TRBD1 (6 bases). V was trimmed by 4 bases and J by 0 bases, leaving 10 bases between them. Germline loops: CDR1 SGHRS, CDR2 YFSETQ. The CDR3 length is 14 residues. The DNA of the CDR3 is TGCGCCAGCAGCCTCCGGACAGTGAACACTGAAGCTTTCTTT. Translation gives CASSLRTVNTEAFF.

A single count supports this clonotype. V and J are TRBV5-1 and TRBJ1-2; no clear D. The V and J ends lost 4 bases and 2 bases respectively, with 15 bases between them. The germline gives CDR1 SGHRS, CDR2 YFSETQ. This CDR3 is built from 15 residues. The CDR3 DNA is TGCGCCAGCAGCGCAGCACCCCTCGCCAACTATGGCTACACCTTC. Its protein product is CASSAAPLANYGYTF.

This clonotype showed up just a few times. The V and J genes are TRBV10-3 and TRBJ1-1, with D possibly being TRBD1 (5 bases). Per the germline V gene, CDR1 is ENHRY and CDR2 is SYGVKD. V shed 4 bases and J shed 4 bases, with 13 bases lying between them. This CDR3 contains 14 residues. In DNA form, the CDR3 reads TGTGCCATCAGTGCTAGGGGAGAAGGCACTGAAGCTTTCTTT. This gives the protein CAISARGEGTEAFF.

This clonotype ranks as medium-sized. This chain uses TRBV6-1 with TRBJ2-1, with 14 bases lining up with TRBD2. The CDR3 has 15 amino acids. The trim removed 4 bases at V and 6 bases at J, leaving 2 bases unmatched. Per the germline V gene, CDR1 is MNHNS and CDR2 is SASEGT. The CDR3 loop is CASSGLAGGPNEQFF. CDR3 DNA sequence: TGTGCCAGCAGTGGACTAGCGGGAGGGCCCAATGAGCAGTTCTTC.

This clonotype has only a few counts. The gene calls are TRBV6-5 and TRBJ2-1, with TRBD1 as a possible D gene (6 bases). Trimming removed 2 bases from V and 9 bases from J, with 11 bases in between. The germline CDR1 and CDR2 sequences are MNHEY and SVGAGI. The CDR3 is 13 amino acids. The CDR3: CASSYRTDGEQFF. DNA of the CDR3: TGTGCCAGCAGTTACCGGACAGACGGTGAGCAGTTCTTC.

This clonotype has just a few counts. The chain has TRBV12-3 or TRBV12-4 and TRBJ1-1, with D unresolved. V dropped 4 bases and J dropped 8 bases, with 8 bases sitting between them. This CDR3 contains 11 residues. The DNA for the CDR3 is TGTGCCAGCAGTTCCGGAACCGAAGCTTTCTTT. It encodes CASSSGTEAFF.